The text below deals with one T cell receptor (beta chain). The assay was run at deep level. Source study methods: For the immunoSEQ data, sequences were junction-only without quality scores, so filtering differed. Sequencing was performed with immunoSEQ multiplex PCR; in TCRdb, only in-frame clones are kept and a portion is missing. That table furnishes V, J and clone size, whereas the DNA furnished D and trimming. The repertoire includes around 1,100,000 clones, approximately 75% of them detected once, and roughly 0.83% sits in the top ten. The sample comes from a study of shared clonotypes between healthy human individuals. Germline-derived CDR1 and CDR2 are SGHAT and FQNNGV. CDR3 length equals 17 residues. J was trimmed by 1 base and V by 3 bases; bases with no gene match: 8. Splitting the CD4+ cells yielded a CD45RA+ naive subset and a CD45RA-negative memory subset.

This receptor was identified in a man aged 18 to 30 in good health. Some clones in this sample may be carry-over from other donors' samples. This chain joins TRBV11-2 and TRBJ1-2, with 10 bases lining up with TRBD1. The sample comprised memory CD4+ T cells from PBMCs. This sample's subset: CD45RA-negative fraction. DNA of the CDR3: TGTGCCAGCAGCTTGACCCCGGGACAGGGGCTTAACTATGGCTACACCTTC. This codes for CASSLTPGQGLNYGYTF.